The 21 T cell receptor beta chains given below trace back to one sample, sequenced in a study of cytomegalovirus exposure and HLA in healthy donors. PCR primers comprised 60 Vbeta and 13 Jbeta primers. Measured with immunoSEQ multiplex PCR; TCRdb has only the in-frame clones, and not every one. The sample consists of about 140,000 clones, about 76% of them appearing once. What was sequenced was PBMCs. The receptors here all came from a male donor in good health and CMV-seronegative.

The CDR3 DNA reads as TGTGCCAGCAGTCCCCCGGGACTAGCCTCCCATGAGCAGTTCTTC. Translating it yields CASSPPGLASHEQFF. J is TRBJ2-1 and V is TRBV9; 9 bases are a match to TRBD2. The CDR3 is 15 residues long. The V gene end was trimmed by 5 bases and the J gene end by 8 bases; junction bases not matched to a gene: 11. The germline gives CDR1 SGDLS, CDR2 YYNGEE.

The J gene is TRBJ1-2, the V gene TRBV28; 8 positions agree with TRBD1. CDR1 is MDHEN and CDR2 is SYDVKM in the germline V gene. J was trimmed by 2 bases and V by 8 bases; bases with no gene match: 10. The CDR3 covers 15 residues. The CDR3 reads CASGRGRQGNYGYTF. CDR3 nucleotides: TGTGCCAGCGGCCGAGGAAGACAGGGGAACTATGGCTACACCTTC.

This chain links TRBV19 with TRBJ2-1, with 8 bases that match TRBD2. CDR1 and CDR2 from the germline V gene are LNHDA and SQIVND (reference sequence). The ends lost 7 bases at V and 4 bases at J; junction bases unmatched: 3. CDR3 length: 13 residues. The CDR3 sequence: CASNSGAYNEQFF. The CDR3 nucleotides are TGTGCCAGTAATAGCGGGGCATACAATGAGCAGTTCTTC. Full variable domain (outside the CDR3, taken from reference TRBV19 and TRBJ2-1): DGGITQSPKYLFRKEGQNVTLSCEQNLNHDAMYWYRQDPGQGLRLIYYSQIVNDFQKGDIAEGYSVSREKKESFPLTVTSAQKNPTAFYLCASNSGAYNEQFFGPGTRLTVL.

For the CDR3, the DNA is TGTGCCAGCAGCGTTACTAGCGGGACATCCTCCTACAATGAGCAGTTCTTC. Translation gives CASSVTSGTSSYNEQFF. The V and J genes are TRBV9 and TRBJ2-1, with 10 nucleotides matching TRBD2. This CDR3 comprises 17 residues. Germline loops: CDR1 SGDLS, CDR2 YYNGEE. With 2 bases clipped from V and 0 bases from J, the junction kept 5 bases outside the gene matches.

This sequence joins TRBV11-3 and TRBJ2-7; D is perhaps TRBD1 (5 bases). V shed 2 bases and J shed 0 bases, with 8 bases lying between them. This CDR3 comprises 14 residues. Germline CDR1 SGHNT, CDR2 YENEEA. Written as DNA, the CDR3 is TGTGCCAGCAGCTTATCAGGGTACTCCTACGAGCAGTACTTC. Translating it yields CASSLSGYSYEQYF. The whole variable domain, remainder taken from reference TRBV11-3 and TRBJ2-7, is EAGVVQSPRYKIIEKKQPVAFWCNPISGHNTLYWYLQNLGQGPELLIRYENEEAVDDSQLPKDRFSAERLKGVDSTLKIQPAELGDSAVYLCASSLSGYSYEQYFGPGTRLTVT.

The chain links TRBV4-1 to TRBJ2-1; TRBD2 matches 9 bases. Germline V CDR1 and CDR2: MGHRA, YSYEKL. The CDR3 contains 15 residues. V was pared by 1 base and J by 12 bases, with 10 bases of the junction left unmatched. The CDR3 region is CASSQGPPGTSPQFF. For the CDR3, the DNA is TGCGCCAGCAGCCAAGGACCCCCCGGGACTAGCCCGCAGTTCTTC.

The gene calls are TRBV5-1 and TRBJ2-1; 8 bases line up with TRBD1. The CDR3 length is 15 residues. Per germline, CDR1 SGHRS and CDR2 YFSETQ. With V trimmed by 1 base and J by 4 bases, 4 bases remained unmatched. DNA of the CDR3: TGCGCCAGCAGCTTGCAGGGGGCGTCGTACAATGAGCAGTTCTTC. Translation: CASSLQGASYNEQFF.

The chain links TRBV4-3 to TRBJ2-1; the match to TRBD1 covers 9 bases. Per the germline V gene, CDR1 is LGHNA and CDR2 is YSLEER. The CDR3 contains 16 residues. After removal of 4 bases from V and 4 bases from J, the junction contained 8 bases not matched to a gene. The CDR3 loop reads CASSPNGDRAYNEQFF. CDR3 nucleotides: TGCGCCAGCAGCCCGAACGGGGACAGGGCTTACAATGAGCAGTTCTTC.

The chain couples TRBV30 to TRBJ1-5; D unclear. From germline, CDR1 is GTSNPN and CDR2 SVGIG (reference sequence). V lost 0 bases and J 2 bases, leaving 8 bases between the germline ends. This CDR3 is built from 14 residues. The CDR3 coding sequence is TGTGCCTGGAGTGTACAACACGGCAATCAGCCCCAGCATTTT. This gives the protein CAWSVQHGNQPQHF.

There are a few counts of this clone. This rearrangement joins TRBV9 to TRBJ1-5; D gene uncertain. The CDR3 totals 15 residues. The germline V gene encodes CDR1 SGDLS and CDR2 YYNGEE. With 3 bases removed from V and 2 bases from J, the gap between germline ends came to 12 bases. In DNA form, the CDR3 reads TGTGCCAGCAGCGCGGGTGACGGCCGCAATCAGCCCCAGCATTTT. Translated: CASSAGDGRNQPQHF.

J is TRBJ1-5 and V is TRBV19; D remains ambiguous. Trimming shortened V by 3 bases and J by 11 bases, and 11 bases separated the two germline ends. CDR1 is LNHDA, CDR2 SQIVND, per germline (reference sequence). This CDR3 is built from 12 residues. DNA of the CDR3: TGTGCCAGTAGTATTCCCCAGAACACCCAGCATTTT. This codes for CASSIPQNTQHF.

This clone appeared a few times. The chain is built from TRBV5-6 and TRBJ1-1, with D perhaps TRBD1 (5 bases). V was trimmed by 1 base and J by 2 bases, leaving 9 bases between them. The CDR3 spans 14 residues. Germline CDR1 and CDR2: SGHDT and YYEEEE. This CDR3 reads CASSLRGYNTEAFF. CDR3 sequence (DNA): TGTGCCAGCAGCTTGCGGGGGTATAACACTGAAGCTTTCTTT.

This clone was seen more than once but under ten times. The CDR3: CASSLGSNSYEQYF. CDR3 nucleotides: TGTGCCAGCAGTCTCGGGTCGAACTCCTACGAGCAGTACTTC. The chain employs TRBV27 and TRBJ2-7; D is unclear. Trimming took off 5 bases at V and 0 bases at J, with 11 bases between the two ends. This CDR3 region has 14 residues. From germline, CDR1 is MNHEY and CDR2 SMNVEV (reference sequence).

The chain combines TRBV6-1 with TRBJ1-2; perhaps TRBD1 as D (5 bases). The CDR3 extends over 13 amino acids. Germline V CDR1 and CDR2: MNHNS, SASEGT. The germline V and J ends were trimmed by 10 bases and 5 bases, with 17 bases remaining between them. The CDR3 DNA is TGTGCCACCATTTACCAGGGATTATATGGCTACACCTTC. Residues: CATIYQGLYGYTF.

In the case of this clone: This same CDR3 is encoded by further DNA sequences in the sample. The V call is TRBV18, the J call TRBJ2-7; possible D gene TRBD2, 5 bases. Trimming pared 6 bases from V and 2 bases from J, leaving 8 bases between. This CDR3 has 12 amino acids. Germline V CDR1 and CDR2: KGHSH, LQKENI. The CDR3 spells CASSPGAYEQYF. The CDR3 coding sequence is TGTGCCAGCTCCCCCGGGGCCTACGAGCAGTACTTC.

CDR3 in amino acids: CASSGGGHEQYF. The CDR3 region has the DNA TGTGCCAGCAGCGGCGGGGGGCACGAGCAGTACTTC. The rearrangement links TRBV7-9 to TRBJ2-7; 8 bases line up with TRBD2. Germline loops: CDR1 SEHNR, CDR2 FQNEAQ (reference sequence). After removal of 5 bases from V and 5 bases from J, the junction contained 2 bases not matched to a gene. This CDR3 is built from 12 residues.

V usage is TRBV25-1 and J usage is TRBJ2-3; D gene ambiguous. The length of the CDR3 is 12 residues. Germline loops: CDR1 MGHDK, CDR2 SYGVNS. V was cut by 0 bases and J by 6 bases, with 4 bases left in between. In DNA, the CDR3 is TGTGCCAGCAGTGAATATCGGGATACGCAGTATTTT. Translation: CASSEYRDTQYF.

This clone has a handful of counts. The CDR3 loop is CASSEVSSYGYTF. The CDR3 region has the DNA TGTGCCAGCAGTGAGGTTTCGAGCTATGGCTACACCTTC. This rearrangement joins TRBV5-4 to TRBJ1-2; D not certain. The ends were cut back, 5 bases at V and 4 bases at J, with 12 bases in the middle. Germline CDR1 is SGHNT and CDR2 is YYREEE (reference sequence). The CDR3 covers 13 residues.

The chain employs TRBV7-2 and TRBJ2-1, with D possibly matching TRBD1 (6 bases). This CDR3 comprises 15 residues. The germline V and J ends were trimmed by 2 bases and 4 bases, with 12 bases remaining between them. Germline CDR1 and CDR2: SGHTA and FQGNSA. This chain's CDR3 is CASSLTGHLYNEQFF. In DNA, the CDR3 is TGTGCCAGCAGCTTAACGGGACACCTTTACAATGAGCAGTTCTTC. The full variable domain, with the rest looked up from reference TRBV7-2 and TRBJ2-1, is GAGVSQSPSNKVTEKGKDVELRCDPISGHTALYWYRQSLGQGLEFLIYFQGNSAPDKSGLPSDRFSAERTGGSVSTLTIQRTQQEDSAVYLCASSLTGHLYNEQFFGPGTRLTVL.

This chain joins TRBV5-1 and TRBJ2-3, with D possibly matching TRBD2 (6 bases). Germline V CDR1 and CDR2: SGHRS, YFSETQ. V was clipped by 3 bases and J by 0 bases, with 14 bases between them. The CDR3 has 16 residues. CDR3 region: CASSWGGQGSTDTQYF. CDR3 DNA: TGCGCCAGCAGCTGGGGAGGCCAAGGTAGCACAGATACGCAGTATTTT. Together with reference TRBV5-1 and TRBJ2-3, the CDR3 gives the full variable domain: KAGVTQTPRYLIKTRGQQVTLSCSPISGHRSVSWYQQTPGQGLQFLFEYFSETQRNKGNFPGRFSGRQFSNSRSEMNVSTLELGDSALYLCASSWGGQGSTDTQYFGPGTRLTVL.

V usage is TRBV25-1 and J usage is TRBJ2-5, with D perhaps matching TRBD2 (5 bases). The V end lost 7 bases, the J end lost 4 bases, and 13 bases lay between the germline ends. The CDR3 runs 13 residues. The germline V gene encodes CDR1 MGHDK and CDR2 SYGVNS. This chain's CDR3 is CASNWRTGETQYF. DNA for the CDR3: TGTGCCAGCAATTGGAGGACGGGAGAGACCCAGTACTTC. The full variable domain, its missing parts supplied by reference TRBV25-1 and TRBJ2-5, is EADIYQTPRYLVIGTGKKITLECSQTMGHDKMYWYQQDPGMELHLIHYSYGVNSTEKGDLSSESTVSRIRTEHFPLTLESARPSHTSQYLCASNWRTGETQYFGPGTRLLVL.